The entry below describes one T cell receptor beta chain. Data came from immunoSEQ multiplex PCR; TCRdb stores just in-frame clones and leaves some out. This table has tens of thousands of clones, roughly nine tenths appearing once. CDR1 PRHDT and CDR2 FYEKMQ come from the germline V gene (reference sequence). V dropped 0 bases and J dropped 3 bases, with 15 bases sitting between them. The CDR3 is 16 amino acids. These data are taken from a study of T cell changes during pregnancy in multiple sclerosis. J is TRBJ2-7 and V is TRBV13, with D tentatively TRBD2 (7 bases). The sample was peripheral blood, taken before pregnancy. The TCR originated in a female donor with multiple sclerosis, enrolled in a pregnancy study. CDR3 in amino acids: CASSLGQGGIIYEQYF. The CDR3 DNA follows: TGTGCCAGCAGCTTAGGACAGGGAGGGATCATCTACGAGCAGTACTTC. The whole variable domain, filled in from reference TRBV13 and TRBJ2-7, reads AAGVIQSPRHLIKEKRETATLKCYPIPRHDTVYWYQQGPGQDPQFLISFYEKMQSDKGSIPDRFSAQQFSDYHSELNMSSLELGDSALYFCASSLGQGGIIYEQYFGPGTRLTVT.